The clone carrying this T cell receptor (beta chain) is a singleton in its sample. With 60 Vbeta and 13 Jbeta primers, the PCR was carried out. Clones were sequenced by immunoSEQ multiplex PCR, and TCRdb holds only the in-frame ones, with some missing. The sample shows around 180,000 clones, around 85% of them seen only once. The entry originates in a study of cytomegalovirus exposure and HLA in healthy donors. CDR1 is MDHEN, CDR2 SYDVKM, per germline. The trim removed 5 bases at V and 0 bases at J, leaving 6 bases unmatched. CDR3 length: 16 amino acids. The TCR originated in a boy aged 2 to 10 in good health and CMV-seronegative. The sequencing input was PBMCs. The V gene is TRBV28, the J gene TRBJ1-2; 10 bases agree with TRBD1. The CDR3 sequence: CASSNSGQGPNYGYTF. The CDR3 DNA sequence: TGTGCCAGCAGTAACTCGGGACAGGGGCCTAACTATGGCTACACCTTC.